Listed here are 25 T cell receptor beta chains from one sample, sequenced in a study of CD8 T cells in Susac syndrome. It was with random hexamers that about 0.45 to 1 ug RNA was reverse transcribed. TCRdb used MiXCR to reprocess the immunoSEQ multiplex PCR reads, holding one entry per CDR3 protein. Seen here are approximately 170,000 distinct CDR3 sequences, about 91% observed once, and the top ten hold under 0.085%. Sequenced input: CD4+ T cells from PBMCs. These receptors all come from a human donor in good health.

This clonotype was seen only a few times. V usage is TRBV7-9 and J usage is TRBJ1-1; weak D call: TRBD1 (6 bases). The CDR3 runs to 14 residues. CDR1 and CDR2 (germline): SEHNR, FQNEAQ (reference sequence). Trimming removed 1 base from V and 3 bases from J, with 9 bases in between. The CDR3 DNA is TGTGCCAGCAGCTTAGTGGGGGCTGACACTGAAGCTTTCTTT. It translates to CASSLVGADTEAFF.

The chain uses TRBV6-1 and TRBJ1-3, with TRBD1 as a possible D gene (6 bases). The CDR3 has 16 amino acids. Trimming stripped 11 bases from V and 0 bases from J, with 20 bases between. Germline V gives CDR1 MNHNS, CDR2 SASEGT. CDR3 nucleotides: TGTGCCGGGTCCGGGGGGGCTAAATTCTCTGGAAACACCATATATTTT. Translation: CAGSGGAKFSGNTIYF.

For this clonotype: At one end the junction does not follow the germline gene, possibly because of a read error. The CDR3: CASSLPSTGELFF. Here the CDR3 DNA reads TGTGCTAGCAGCTTGCCTAGCACCGGGGAGCTGTTTTTT. The chain couples TRBV7-7 to TRBJ2-2; no clear D gene. Per germline, CDR1 SSHAT and CDR2 FNYEAQ (reference sequence). The CDR3 length is 13 residues.

V and J are TRBV27 and TRBJ1-2, with D unclear. The CDR3 loop spans 14 amino acids. V lost 2 bases and J 6 bases, leaving 13 bases between the germline ends. Germline V lookup: CDR1 MNHEY, CDR2 SMNVEV (reference sequence). DNA of the CDR3: TGTGCCAGCAGTTTAATTCGGGGAACTGATGGCTACACCTTC. Protein product: CASSLIRGTDGYTF.

CDR3 amino acids: CASSFLAGKGEQYF. CDR3 coding DNA: TGTGCCAGCAGTTTCTTAGCGGGGAAGGGTGAGCAGTACTTC. The J gene is TRBJ2-7, the V gene TRBV6-5; the match to TRBD2 covers 8 bases. The CDR3 is 14 residues long. The germline gives CDR1 MNHEY, CDR2 SVGAGI. V shed 4 bases, J shed 7 bases, and the junction held 9 bases outside the gene matches.

The chain recombines TRBV25-1 with TRBJ2-3, with D tentatively TRBD2 (5 bases). The germline V gene encodes CDR1 MGHDK and CDR2 SYGVNS. The V end lost 7 bases, the J end lost 3 bases, and 5 bases lay between the germline ends. There are 11 residues in the CDR3. The CDR3 DNA reads TGTGCCAGCACGGGGACAGATACGCAGTATTTT. The encoded protein is CASTGTDTQYF.

The gene calls are TRBV7-2 and TRBJ1-6; 9 bases align to TRBD1. Trimming at V came to 5 bases and at J to 9 bases, leaving 8 bases not matched to a gene. In germline, CDR1 is SGHTA, CDR2 FQGNSA. This CDR3 comprises 15 residues. CDR3 nucleotides: TGTGCCAGCAGCGCCGGGACAGGGTTTTTTTCACCCCTCCACTTT. Translating gives CASSAGTGFFSPLHF.

The V and J genes are TRBV20-1 and TRBJ1-5, with a tentative D call TRBD1 (6 bases). The germline V gene encodes CDR1 DFQATT and CDR2 SNEGSKA (reference sequence). V was trimmed by 3 bases and J by 4 bases, leaving 13 bases between them. The CDR3 has 14 residues. The CDR3 bases are TGCAGTGCTAGCCGGACAGAAGGAAATCAGCCCCAGCATTTT. This translates into CSASRTEGNQPQHF.

CDR3: CASSQLTGTGYGYTF. CDR3 DNA sequence: TGTGCCAGCAGCCAGCTAACAGGGACTGGATATGGCTACACCTTC. This chain uses TRBV3-1 with TRBJ1-2; maybe TRBD1 (6 bases). The CDR3 has 15 amino acids. Germline V lookup: CDR1 LGHDT, CDR2 YNNKEL (reference sequence). V was shortened by 3 bases and J by 5 bases, with 16 bases between the two germline ends.

The chain recombines TRBV6-5 with TRBJ2-3; the D gene is possibly TRBD2 (6 bases). Between the trimmed V and J ends, which lost 6 bases and 2 bases, there was a span of 9 bases. This CDR3 comprises 13 residues. CDR1 is MNHEY and CDR2 is SVGAGI in the germline V gene. The CDR3 DNA reads TGTGCCAGCAGCCGGGACTTCACAGATACGCAGTATTTT. Its protein is CASSRDFTDTQYF.

V gene TRBV27 combines with J gene TRBJ1-2; D perhaps matches TRBD1 (5 bases). CDR1 and CDR2 from the germline V gene are MNHEY and SMNVEV (reference sequence). The CDR3 sequence is 12 residues long. V shed 6 bases and J shed 8 bases, with 13 bases lying between them. The chain's CDR3 is CASSKGAGGYTF. For the CDR3, the DNA is TGTGCCAGCAGCAAAGGGGCGGGAGGCTACACCTTC.

The J gene is TRBJ2-4, the V gene TRBV6-5; D unresolved. This CDR3 is built from 16 residues. In germline, CDR1 is MNHEY, CDR2 SVGAGI. Trimming left V 0 bases short and J 1 base short, with 10 bases between. In nucleotides, the CDR3 is TGTGCCAGCAGTTACTCCCCCGGCCTGGCCAAAAACATTCAGTACTTC. As protein: CASSYSPGLAKNIQYF.

The V call is TRBV4-1, the J call TRBJ2-7, with a possible D match to TRBD2 (6 bases). V dropped 1 base and J dropped 3 bases, with 13 bases sitting between them. This CDR3 contains 15 residues. CDR1 and CDR2 (germline): MGHRA, YSYEKL. In DNA, the CDR3 is TGCGCCAGCAGCCAAGTCCTAGCGCTAGTCTACGAGCAGTACTTC. As protein: CASSQVLALVYEQYF.

V and J are TRBV20-1 and TRBJ1-2; 8 nucleotides agree with TRBD1. The CDR3 runs 12 residues. The germline gives CDR1 DFQATT, CDR2 SNEGSKA (reference sequence). The trim removed 6 bases at V and 4 bases at J, leaving 4 bases unmatched. Here the CDR3 DNA reads TGCAGTGCCATCGACAGGGGCTATGGCTACACCTTC. It translates to CSAIDRGYGYTF.

The chain couples TRBV20-1 to TRBJ2-5; TRBD2 aligns across 9 bases. The CDR3 runs 15 residues. The junction had 10 bases not matched to a gene; V was cut back by 3 bases and J by 5 bases. The germline CDR1 and CDR2 sequences are DFQATT and SNEGSKA (reference sequence). The CDR3 region is CSARVAGGPWETQYF. In DNA, the CDR3 is TGCAGTGCTAGGGTTGCGGGAGGGCCTTGGGAGACCCAGTACTTC.

V and J are TRBV6-6 and TRBJ2-7; D gene ambiguous. Germline V gene sequence: CDR1 MNHNY, CDR2 SVGAGI (reference sequence). The V and J ends lost 8 bases and 3 bases respectively, with 11 bases between them. The CDR3 runs to 12 residues. Here the CDR3 DNA reads TGTGCCAGCGCCGGGTACAACTACGAGCAGTACTTC. As protein: CASAGYNYEQYF.

V is TRBV12-2 and J is TRBJ1-6. TRBV12-2 is listed as a pseudogene. This CDR3 spans 16 amino acids. The CDR3 region has the DNA TGTGCAAGTCGCCGCCGGCTCAGCTCCTATAATTCACCCCTCCACTTT. It is translated as CASRRRLSSYNSPLHF.

This clonotype has a single count. DNA for the CDR3: TGTGCCAGCAGCGTAGGTAGCGGGAGCACAGATACGCAGTATTTT. This sequence encodes CASSVGSGSTDTQYF. The chain carries TRBV9 and TRBJ2-3, with 7 positions matching TRBD2. The CDR3 loop spans 15 amino acids. Germline trimming cut 0 bases from V and 0 bases from J; bases unmatched to any gene: 1. Germline lookup yields CDR1 SGDLS and CDR2 YYNGEE.

The chain has TRBV18 and TRBJ2-3; TRBD1 matches 7 bases. Trimming took 5 bases from V and 6 from J; bases not matched to a gene: 5. The CDR3 sequence is 13 residues long. Germline CDR1 reads KGHSH; CDR2 reads LQKENI. The CDR3 sequence: CASSIGQADTQYF. CDR3 DNA sequence: TGTGCCAGCTCAATCGGACAGGCGGATACGCAGTATTTT.

The chain combines TRBV9 with TRBJ1-2; 9 nucleotides agree with TRBD1. The V segment lost 3 bases and the J segment 7 bases; nucleotides outside the gene matches: 10. In germline, CDR1 is SGDLS, CDR2 YYNGEE. The CDR3 is 15 residues long. The CDR3 loop reads CASSAQSQTGGGYTF. CDR3 bases: TGTGCCAGCAGCGCACAGAGCCAGACAGGGGGTGGCTACACCTTC.

The rearrangement uses TRBV5-1 and TRBJ1-3, with D uncertain. The germline gives CDR1 SGHRS, CDR2 YFSETQ. V dropped 0 bases and J dropped 6 bases, with 13 bases sitting between them. This CDR3 has 15 amino acids. CDR3 in DNA: TGCGCCAGCAGCTTGGGCCGGGTCGCGGAAAACACCATATATTTT. This codes for CASSLGRVAENTIYF.

This clonotype has a single count. V is TRBV29-1 and J is TRBJ2-3; 9 bases are shared with TRBD1. Germline V gene data show CDR1 as SQVTM and CDR2 as ANQGSEA. The CDR3 runs to 13 residues. Trimming removed 6 bases from V and 4 bases from J; junction bases left unmatched: 5. Here the CDR3 reads CSVQNRGPDTQYF. The CDR3 DNA reads TGCAGCGTGCAGAACAGGGGGCCAGATACGCAGTATTTT.

The chain couples TRBV19 to TRBJ1-6; D perhaps matches TRBD1 (5 bases). The CDR3 contains 13 residues. Trimming removed 7 bases from V and 7 bases from J, with 11 bases in between. In germline, CDR1 is LNHDA, CDR2 SQIVND (reference sequence). The CDR3 here is CASTDRGNSPLHF. The CDR3 bases are TGTGCCAGTACCGATCGGGGGAATTCACCCCTCCACTTT.

The chain links TRBV5-6 to TRBJ2-1; D is perhaps TRBD1 (6 bases). This CDR3 has 16 amino acids. Germline assignment: CDR1 SGHDT and CDR2 YYEEEE. The V end lost 0 bases, the J end lost 0 bases, and 10 bases lay between the germline ends. CDR3 coding DNA: TGTGCCAGCAGCTTGGGCGGACAGTTCTCCTACAATGAGCAGTTCTTC. Its translation: CASSLGGQFSYNEQFF.

This clonotype has only one observation. V and J are TRBV9 and TRBJ2-1; D is unresolved. The germline V gene encodes CDR1 SGDLS and CDR2 YYNGEE. The V gene lost 2 bases and the J gene lost 0 bases, with 9 bases spanning the gap. CDR3 length equals 15 residues. The CDR3 here is CASSVDGASYNEQFF. DNA for the CDR3: TGTGCCAGCAGCGTCGACGGAGCCTCCTACAATGAGCAGTTCTTC.